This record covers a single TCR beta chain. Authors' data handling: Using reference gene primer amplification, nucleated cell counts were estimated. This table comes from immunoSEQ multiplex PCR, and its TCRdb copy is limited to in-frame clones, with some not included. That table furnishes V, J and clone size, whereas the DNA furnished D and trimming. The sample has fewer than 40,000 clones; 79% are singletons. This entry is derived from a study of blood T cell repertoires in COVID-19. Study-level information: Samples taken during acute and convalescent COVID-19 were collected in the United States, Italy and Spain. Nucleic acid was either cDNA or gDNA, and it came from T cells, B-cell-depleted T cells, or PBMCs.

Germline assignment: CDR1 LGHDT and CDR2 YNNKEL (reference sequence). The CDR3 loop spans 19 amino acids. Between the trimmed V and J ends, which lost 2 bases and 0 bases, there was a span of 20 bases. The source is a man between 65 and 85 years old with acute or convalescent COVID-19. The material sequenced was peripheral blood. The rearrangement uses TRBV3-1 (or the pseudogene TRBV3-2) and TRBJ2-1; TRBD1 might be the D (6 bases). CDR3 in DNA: TGTGCCAGCAGCCAACGCTACCCTTCCAGGGGAAGCTCCTACAATGAGCAGTTCTTC. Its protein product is CASSQRYPSRGSSYNEQFF.